The next 12 T cell receptor beta chains were all read from a single sample in a study of blood T cells in healthy people across ages. Next came a second PCR, run for roughly 7 to 12 cycles, which used a sample-barcoded 5' primer along with a J-beta primer mix. TCRdb re-called the 5' RACE reads with MiXCR, one entry per CDR3 protein. The sample yields about 1.5 million distinct CDR3 sequences, 40% to 45% seen once. Input material: blood. Receptors were obtained from a woman under 30 in good health.

The J gene is TRBJ2-1, the V gene TRBV14; 9 bases line up with TRBD2. The CDR3 is 15 amino acids. CDR1 and CDR2 from the germline V gene are SGHDN and FVKESK. The V segment lost 1 base and the J segment 9 bases; nucleotides outside the gene matches: 7. The CDR3 loop reads CASSQVGLAIGEQFF. DNA of the CDR3: TGTGCCAGCAGCCAAGTGGGACTAGCAATCGGTGAGCAGTTCTTC.

This clonotype has more than one count but fewer than ten. The rearrangement joins TRBV3-1 to TRBJ2-7; no definite D call. CDR1 LGHDT and CDR2 YNNKEL come from the germline V gene (reference sequence). V shed 0 bases and J shed 0 bases, with 9 bases lying between them. This CDR3 is 15 amino acids long. CDR3 in amino acids: CASSQDPDISYEQYF. CDR3 sequence (DNA): TGTGCCAGCAGCCAAGACCCAGACATCTCCTACGAGCAGTACTTC.

This rearrangement joins TRBV9 to TRBJ2-1, with 12 bases lining up with TRBD2. The CDR3 consists of 16 residues. V dropped 3 bases and J dropped 8; count of bases not matched to a gene: 9. The germline V gene encodes CDR1 SGDLS and CDR2 YYNGEE. The CDR3 sequence is CASSANLAGGWYEQFF. CDR3 DNA sequence: TGTGCCAGCAGCGCGAACCTAGCGGGGGGGTGGTATGAGCAGTTCTTC.

This chain links TRBV20-1 with TRBJ2-3; D may be TRBD2 (5 bases). Germline V CDR1 and CDR2: DFQATT, SNEGSKA (reference sequence). The CDR3 is 15 amino acids. Trimming removed 6 bases from V and 2 bases from J, with 18 bases in between. The CDR3 DNA reads TGCAGTGCCCGCGTCTCAGCGGACCACACAGATACGCAGTATTTT. It encodes CSARVSADHTDTQYF.

Comment on this clonotype: This clone may be a read error of a much larger clone one base away. This chain uses TRBV6-6 with TRBJ2-5; D gene unclear. V lost 6 bases, J lost 11 bases, and 19 bases lay in between. CDR1 is MNHNY and CDR2 is SVGAGI in the germline V gene (reference sequence). The CDR3 contains 13 residues. In DNA form, the CDR3 reads TGTGCCAGCAGCCTCCATTCCTACAATGAGCAGTACTTC. This sequence encodes CASSLHSYNEQYF.

The chain links TRBV11-2 to TRBJ2-7; D unresolved. The CDR3 is 14 residues long. Germline-derived CDR1 and CDR2 are SGHAT and FQNNGV. The ends were cut back, 1 base at V and 2 bases at J, with 9 bases in the middle. CDR3 sequence: CASSLGSDAYEQYF. The CDR3 DNA reads as TGTGCCAGCAGCTTAGGGTCCGATGCCTACGAGCAGTACTTC.

The chain joins TRBV28 to TRBJ2-1, with D unresolved. This CDR3 is built from 12 residues. Germline values: CDR1 MDHEN, CDR2 SYDVKM. Trimming removed 6 bases at V and 11 bases at J, with 14 bases between. The CDR3 here is CASRTSVSKQFF. The CDR3 coding sequence is TGTGCCAGCAGGACGAGCGTATCAAAGCAGTTCTTC.

This chain connects TRBV28 to TRBJ1-2; D possibly corresponds to TRBD1 (5 bases). Looked up from germline, CDR1 is MDHEN and CDR2 is SYDVKM. This CDR3 spans 12 amino acids. Trimming shortened V by 3 bases and J by 9 bases, and 11 bases separated the two germline ends. CDR3 DNA: TGTGCCAGCAGTTTTGACGGGGGTCGCTACACCTTC. Translation gives CASSFDGGRYTF.

The genes are TRBV7-9 and TRBJ1-1; D is ambiguous. The germline V gene encodes CDR1 SEHNR and CDR2 FQNEAQ (reference sequence). The CDR3 is 12 amino acids. V was shortened by 5 bases and J by 4 bases, with 8 bases between the two germline ends. The CDR3 reads CASSRISTEAFF. The CDR3 coding sequence is TGTGCCAGCAGCCGAATCAGCACTGAAGCTTTCTTT. Filled out from reference TRBV7-9 and TRBJ1-1, the complete variable domain reads DTGVSQNPRHKITKRGQNVTFRCDPISEHNRLYWYRQTLGQGPEFLTYFQNEAQLEKSRLLSDRFSAERPKGSFSTLEIQRTEQGDSAMYLCASSRISTEAFFGQGTRLTVV.

This clonotype has just one count. The V gene is TRBV20-1, the J gene TRBJ2-5; 9 nucleotides align to TRBD2. The DNA end is more similar to TRBJ2-7, so the J call may be wrong. Germline CDR1 reads DFQATT; CDR2 reads SNEGSKA (reference sequence). The CDR3 covers 13 residues. The CDR3 DNA reads as TGCAGTGGATCCAGCGGGGGGTCGTACGAGCAGTACTTC. This encodes CSGSSGGSYEQYF.

The V gene is TRBV4-3, the J gene TRBJ1-2, with no clear D. Germline CDR1 LGHNA, CDR2 YSLEER. Trimming removed 7 bases at V and 7 bases at J, with 16 bases between. The length of the CDR3 is 13 residues. CDR3 amino acids: CASNLPNSGGYTF. The CDR3 region has the DNA TGCGCCAGCAACCTCCCAAATTCCGGTGGCTACACCTTC.

This clonotype was counted a few times. This rearrangement joins TRBV6-5 to TRBJ2-3, with D unclear. CDR1 MNHEY and CDR2 SVGAGI come from the germline V gene. V dropped 6 bases and J dropped 2 bases, with 9 bases sitting between them. The CDR3 has 13 residues. The chain's CDR3 is CASRPPATDTQYF. CDR3 nucleotides: TGTGCCAGCAGACCTCCGGCCACAGATACGCAGTATTTT.